These 3 T cell receptor beta chains originate from one sample sequenced in a study of long-term antiretroviral therapy in people with HIV (dated by TCRdb to the early 2020s). Sequencing of the TRB variable region was done with the immunoSEQ hsTCRB v3.0 assay at survey level resolution. TCRdb provides this immuneACCESS table in a form limited to in-frame rearrangements. Some clones are lacking; in checked studies, under half of them reflect an unresolved V gene, and why the rest are absent is not known. The sample table records tens of thousands of clones; more than 75% of these occur just once. Jointly, the top ten make up more than 1% of the sample. This material consisted of unsorted PBMCs, taken 2 years after starting antiretroviral therapy. The receptors were sampled from a man aged 45-65 years with HIV.

The J gene is TRBJ1-2, the V gene TRBV6-1; D remains unclear. Trimming took off 1 base at V and 4 bases at J, with 7 bases between the two ends. Germline CDR1 reads MNHNS; CDR2 reads SASEGT. The CDR3 is 13 residues long. The CDR3 DNA reads as TGTGCCAGCAGTGAAGGGACGGCCTATGGCTACACCTTC. Protein product: CASSEGTAYGYTF.

The chain combines TRBV30 with TRBJ2-1, with 8 bases matching TRBD2. The CDR3 covers 14 residues. The J segment lost 9 bases and the V segment lost 4 bases, leaving 11 bases of the junction unmatched. CDR1 is GTSNPN and CDR2 is SVGIG in the germline V gene (reference sequence). CDR3 sequence reads: CAWKGSSGHGEQFF. CDR3 nucleotide sequence: TGTGCCTGGAAGGGGTCTAGCGGGCATGGTGAGCAGTTCTTC.

V is TRBV11-3 and J is TRBJ2-1; D is undetermined. The CDR3 covers 14 residues. The V end lost 1 base, the J end lost 1 base, and 5 bases lay between the germline ends. Germline CDR1 is SGHNT and CDR2 is YENEEA. The DNA of the CDR3 is TGTGCCAGCAGCTTAGGGGTTTCCTACAATGAGCAGTTCTTC. Translation: CASSLGVSYNEQFF. Drawing the rest from reference TRBV11-3 and TRBJ2-1, the complete variable domain is EAGVVQSPRYKIIEKKQPVAFWCNPISGHNTLYWYLQNLGQGPELLIRYENEEAVDDSQLPKDRFSAERLKGVDSTLKIQPAELGDSAVYLCASSLGVSYNEQFFGPGTRLTVL.